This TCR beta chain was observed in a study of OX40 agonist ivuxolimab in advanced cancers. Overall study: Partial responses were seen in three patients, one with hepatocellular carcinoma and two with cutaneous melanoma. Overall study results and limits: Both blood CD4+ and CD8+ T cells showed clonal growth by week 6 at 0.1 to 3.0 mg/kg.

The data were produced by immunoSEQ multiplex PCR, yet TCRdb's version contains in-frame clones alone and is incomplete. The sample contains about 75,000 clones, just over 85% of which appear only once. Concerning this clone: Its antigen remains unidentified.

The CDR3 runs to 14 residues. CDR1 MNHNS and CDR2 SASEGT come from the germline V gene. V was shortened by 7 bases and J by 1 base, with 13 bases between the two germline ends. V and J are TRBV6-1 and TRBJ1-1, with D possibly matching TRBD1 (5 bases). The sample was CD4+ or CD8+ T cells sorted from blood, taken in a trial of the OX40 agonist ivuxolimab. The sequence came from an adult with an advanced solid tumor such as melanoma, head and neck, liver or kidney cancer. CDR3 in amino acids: CASTTPRENTEAFF. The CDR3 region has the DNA TGTGCCAGCACCACCCCCAGGGAGAACACTGAAGCTTTCTTT.